This TCR beta chain was identified in a study of T-cell reconstitution after alpha-beta-depleted transplantation in children. Whole-study results and caveats: Newly generated T cells supplied most T-cell counts and diversity one year post-transplant.

About this clonotype itself: What it recognizes is unknown.

A TCRbeta library incorporating unique molecular identifiers was prepared. TCRdb independently ran MiXCR on the PCR reads; one entry per CDR3 protein. The repertoire holds some 600,000 distinct CDR3 sequences, with approximately 12% as singletons. The TCR sequence derives from a male patient aged 10 to 17 who had a stem cell transplant for acute myeloid leukemia, so the T cells may come from the graft donor. The sequences come from PBMCs, mostly from graft donor cells, collected 360 days after TCRalphabeta/CD19-depleted stem cell transplant.

The CDR3 sequence is CASSLDITMGKETQYF. Written as DNA, the CDR3 is TGTGCCAGCAGCTTAGACATAACAATGGGAAAAGAGACCCAGTACTTC. The rearrangement links TRBV7-8 to TRBJ2-5; D not certain. Trimming pared 1 base from V and 3 bases from J, leaving 15 bases between. Germline lookup yields CDR1 SGHVS and CDR2 FQNEAQ. The CDR3 totals 16 residues.